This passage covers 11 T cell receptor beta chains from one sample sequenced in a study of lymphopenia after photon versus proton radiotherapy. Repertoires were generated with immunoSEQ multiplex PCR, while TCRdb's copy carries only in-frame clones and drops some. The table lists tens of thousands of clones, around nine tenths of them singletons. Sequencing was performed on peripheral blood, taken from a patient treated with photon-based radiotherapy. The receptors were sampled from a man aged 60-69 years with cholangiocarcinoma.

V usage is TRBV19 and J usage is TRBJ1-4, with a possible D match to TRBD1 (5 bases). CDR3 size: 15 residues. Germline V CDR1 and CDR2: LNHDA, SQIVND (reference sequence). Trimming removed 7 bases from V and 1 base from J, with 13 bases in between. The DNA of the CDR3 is TGTGCCAGTAATTCGGGGGTCGTAACTAATGAAAAACTGTTTTTT. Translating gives CASNSGVVTNEKLFF.

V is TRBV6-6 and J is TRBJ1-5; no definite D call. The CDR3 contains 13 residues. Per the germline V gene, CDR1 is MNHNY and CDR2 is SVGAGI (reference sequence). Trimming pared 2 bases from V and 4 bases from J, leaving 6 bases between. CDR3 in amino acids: CASSYEVNQPQHF. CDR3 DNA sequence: TGTGCCAGCAGTTACGAGGTGAATCAGCCCCAGCATTTT.

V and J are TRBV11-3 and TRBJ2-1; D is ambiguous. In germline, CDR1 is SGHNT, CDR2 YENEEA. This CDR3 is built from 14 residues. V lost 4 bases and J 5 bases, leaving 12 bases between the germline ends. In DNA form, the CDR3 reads TGTGCCAGCAGCTCGCTAGACTCTAACAATGAGCAGTTCTTC. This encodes CASSSLDSNNEQFF.

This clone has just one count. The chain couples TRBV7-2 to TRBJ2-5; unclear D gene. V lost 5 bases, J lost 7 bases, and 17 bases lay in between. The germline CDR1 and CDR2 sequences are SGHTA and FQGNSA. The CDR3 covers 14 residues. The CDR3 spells CASSADLPPGTQYF. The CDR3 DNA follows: TGTGCCAGCAGCGCCGATCTCCCACCAGGGACCCAGTACTTC.

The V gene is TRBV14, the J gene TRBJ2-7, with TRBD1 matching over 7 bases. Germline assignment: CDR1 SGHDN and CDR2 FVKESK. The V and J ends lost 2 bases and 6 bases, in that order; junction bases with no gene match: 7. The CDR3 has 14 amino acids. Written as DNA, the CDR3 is TGTGCCAGCAGCCAAACTCTAAGACAGGGCGAGCAGTACTTC. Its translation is CASSQTLRQGEQYF.

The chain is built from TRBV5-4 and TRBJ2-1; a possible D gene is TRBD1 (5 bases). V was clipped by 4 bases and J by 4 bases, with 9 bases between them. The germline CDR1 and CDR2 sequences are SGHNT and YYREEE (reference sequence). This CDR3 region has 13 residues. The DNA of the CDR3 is TGTGCCAGCAGCCCGGACAAGTACAATGAGCAGTTCTTC. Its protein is CASSPDKYNEQFF.

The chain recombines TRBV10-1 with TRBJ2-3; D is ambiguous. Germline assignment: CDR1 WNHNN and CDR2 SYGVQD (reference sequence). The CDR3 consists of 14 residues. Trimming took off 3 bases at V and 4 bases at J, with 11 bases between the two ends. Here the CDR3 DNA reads TGCGCCAGCAGTGAAGGACCCCCACCAGATACGCAGTATTTT. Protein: CASSEGPPPDTQYF.

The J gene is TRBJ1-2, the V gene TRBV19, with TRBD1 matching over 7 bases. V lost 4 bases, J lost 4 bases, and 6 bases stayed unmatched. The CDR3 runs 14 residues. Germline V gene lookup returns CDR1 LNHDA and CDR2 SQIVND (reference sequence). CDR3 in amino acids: CASSRGQLPYGYTF. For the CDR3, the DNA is TGTGCCAGTAGTAGGGGACAGCTCCCCTATGGCTACACCTTC.

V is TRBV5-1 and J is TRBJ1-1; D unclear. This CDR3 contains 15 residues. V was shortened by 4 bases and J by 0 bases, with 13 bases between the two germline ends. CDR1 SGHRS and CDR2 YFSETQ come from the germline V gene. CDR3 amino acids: CASSPMGTMNTEAFF. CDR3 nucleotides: TGCGCCAGCAGCCCCATGGGAACGATGAACACTGAAGCTTTCTTT.

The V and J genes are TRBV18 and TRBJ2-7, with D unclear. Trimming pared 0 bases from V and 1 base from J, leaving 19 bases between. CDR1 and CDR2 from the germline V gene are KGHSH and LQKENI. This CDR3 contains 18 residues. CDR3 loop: CASSPPTIGRPLSYEQYF. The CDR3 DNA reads TGTGCCAGCTCACCACCTACCATCGGCCGGCCCCTTTCCTACGAGCAGTACTTC.

DNA for the CDR3: TGCGCCAGCAGCTTGGATTTGGCGGACGACGAGCAGTACTTC. It codes for CASSLDLADDEQYF. The V and J genes are TRBV5-1 and TRBJ2-7, with D unclear. CDR1 is SGHRS, CDR2 YFSETQ, per germline. V was pared by 0 bases and J by 5 bases, with 12 bases between. The CDR3 spans 14 residues.